A single sample is the source of the 23 T cell receptor beta chains below, sequenced in a study of cytomegalovirus exposure and HLA in healthy donors. Assay: immunoSEQ multiplex PCR; the TCRdb copy retains only in-frame clones and omits some. Of over 110,000 clones listed, roughly 86% were seen once; the top ten hold 8.5% to 9.5%. Sequencing used PBMCs. These receptors were taken from a man between 18 and 35 years old in good health and CMV-seropositive.

The rearrangement uses TRBV19 and TRBJ2-2, with 8 bases identical to TRBD2. V gave up 6 bases and J gave up 6 bases; unmatched junction bases: 6. Germline values: CDR1 LNHDA, CDR2 SQIVND (reference sequence). CDR3 length: 14 amino acids. The CDR3 region has the DNA TGTGCCAGTAGCTCCGGGAGGGTCGCCGGGGAGCTGTTTTTT. It is translated as CASSSGRVAGELFF.

The J gene is TRBJ2-6, the V gene TRBV15; possible D gene TRBD2, 7 bases. Trimming pared 0 bases from V and 0 bases from J, leaving 12 bases between. The germline V gene has CDR1 LNHNV and CDR2 YYDKDF (reference sequence). The CDR3 sequence is 18 residues long. The CDR3 loop reads CATSRDIRGGSGANVLTF. The CDR3 DNA reads as TGTGCCACCAGCAGAGATATAAGGGGGGGCTCTGGGGCCAACGTCCTGACTTTC.

The chain has TRBV2 and TRBJ1-4; TRBD1 agrees at 7 bases. CDR3 length: 14 amino acids. From germline, CDR1 is SNHLY and CDR2 FYNNEI. Trimming removed 8 bases from V and 4 bases from J; junction bases left unmatched: 7. CDR3 amino acids: CASARDRNNEKLFF. The CDR3 region has the DNA TGTGCCAGCGCCCGGGACAGAAATAATGAAAAACTGTTTTTT. The variable domain in full, with the rest retrieved from reference TRBV2 and TRBJ1-4, is EPEVTQTPSHQVTQMGQEVILRCVPISNHLYFYWYRQILGQKVEFLVSFYNNEISEKSEIFDDQFSVERPDGSNFTLKIRSTKLEDSAMYFCASARDRNNEKLFFGSGTQLSVL.

In this sample, this clone turned up a few times. This chain connects TRBV19 to TRBJ2-7, with 7 positions matching TRBD1. J gave up 4 bases and V 3 bases, and 9 bases lay outside the gene matches. The CDR3 totals 15 residues. The germline gives CDR1 LNHDA, CDR2 SQIVND (reference sequence). CDR3 coding DNA: TGTGCCAGTAGTATTAAGACAGGGAATCAGTACGAGCAGTACTTC. This codes for CASSIKTGNQYEQYF.

V gene TRBV30 combines with J gene TRBJ1-1, with a possible D match to TRBD1 (6 bases). Between the trimmed V and J ends, which lost 0 bases and 1 base, there was a span of 12 bases. There are 15 residues in the CDR3. The germline CDR1 and CDR2 sequences are GTSNPN and SVGIG (reference sequence). The CDR3 spells CAWSVESTGNTEAFF. CDR3 DNA: TGTGCCTGGAGTGTTGAGTCGACAGGGAACACTGAAGCTTTCTTT. The complete variable domain, with remaining parts taken from reference TRBV30 and TRBJ1-1, reads SQTIHQWPATLVQPVGSPLSLECTVEGTSNPNLYWYRQAAGRGLQLLFYSVGIGQISSEVPQNLSASRPQDRQFILSSKKLLLSDSGFYLCAWSVESTGNTEAFFGQGTRLTVV.

This chain connects TRBV4-1 to TRBJ2-1; TRBD2 agrees at 12 bases. CDR3 size: 16 residues. Germline V gives CDR1 MGHRA, CDR2 YSYEKL. The V gene end was trimmed by 1 base and the J gene end by 6 bases; junction bases not matched to a gene: 4. The CDR3: CASSQGLAGVFNEQFF. CDR3 coding DNA: TGCGCCAGCAGCCAAGGACTAGCGGGAGTCTTCAATGAGCAGTTCTTC.

The chain recombines TRBV27 with TRBJ1-2; 8 bases line up with TRBD1. CDR3 length: 15 amino acids. Unmatched junction bases numbered 10, after V lost 6 bases and J lost 4 bases. Germline CDR1 is MNHEY and CDR2 is SMNVEV (reference sequence). CDR3 sequence reads: CASSPTGGGFYGYTF. The CDR3 DNA reads as TGTGCCAGCAGCCCCACAGGGGGTGGGTTCTATGGCTACACCTTC.

The chain has TRBV6-6 and TRBJ1-5, with D possibly matching TRBD1 (6 bases). The length of the CDR3 is 13 residues. Trimming removed 5 bases at V and 6 bases at J, with 11 bases between. CDR1 is MNHNY and CDR2 is SVGAGI in the germline V gene (reference sequence). The CDR3 reads CASSLDRTQPQHF. DNA for the CDR3: TGTGCCAGCAGTCTCGACAGGACTCAGCCCCAGCATTTT.

This sequence joins TRBV6-5 and TRBJ1-1; TRBD1 is a possible D gene (5 bases). The CDR3 runs to 14 residues. Per the germline V gene, CDR1 is MNHEY and CDR2 is SVGAGI. V was shortened by 2 bases and J by 1 base, with 8 bases between the two germline ends. The CDR3 DNA is TGTGCCAGCAGTTACGGGGCAGGGAACACTGAAGCTTTCTTT. This gives the protein CASSYGAGNTEAFF.

This chain links TRBV10-3 with TRBJ2-7; D not certain. This CDR3 region has 16 residues. CDR1 and CDR2 (germline): ENHRY, SYGVKD. Trimming pared 10 bases from V and 0 bases from J, leaving 22 bases between. The CDR3 coding sequence is TGTGCCACCGGTACCCCCGCCGACAAGAGCTCCTACGAGCAGTACTTC. Protein product: CATGTPADKSSYEQYF.

V usage is TRBV5-1 and J usage is TRBJ1-1; 12 bases map to TRBD1. There are 15 residues in the CDR3. Germline trimming cut 1 base from V and 11 bases from J; bases unmatched to any gene: 9. Germline V gene sequence: CDR1 SGHRS, CDR2 YFSETQ. The CDR3 sequence is CASSLTPGQGASAFF. CDR3 coding DNA: TGCGCCAGCAGCTTGACCCCGGGACAGGGGGCGTCGGCTTTCTTT.

This chain connects TRBV25-1 to TRBJ1-5; the match to TRBD1 covers 9 bases. The germline gives CDR1 MGHDK, CDR2 SYGVNS. With V trimmed by 2 bases and J by 5 bases, 4 bases remained unmatched. The CDR3 covers 15 residues. The CDR3 loop is CASSESGQGYQPQHF. For the CDR3, the DNA is TGTGCCAGCAGTGAAAGCGGACAGGGGTATCAGCCCCAGCATTTT.

The chain has TRBV6-5 and TRBJ2-7, with 7 positions matching TRBD1. Losses at the gene ends were 2 bases for V and 4 bases for J; bases not matched to a gene: 8. The V gene's germline CDR1 is MNHEY and CDR2 SVGAGI. The CDR3 is 15 residues long. In DNA form, the CDR3 reads TGTGCCAGCAGTTACCCACAAGGGGGCCTATACGAGCAGTACTTC. Translation: CASSYPQGGLYEQYF.

The chain combines TRBV7-2 with TRBJ2-2; D perhaps matches TRBD2 (6 bases). The CDR3 consists of 16 residues. The germline gives CDR1 SGHTA, CDR2 FQGNSA. V lost 5 bases, J lost 2 bases, and 15 bases lay in between. The CDR3, as DNA: TGTGCCAGCAGCCCTTTGGGACTTCCTAACACCGGGGAGCTGTTTTTT. Its protein is CASSPLGLPNTGELFF.

Here the CDR3 DNA reads TGTGCCAGCAGCCAAGAATCTACAGCGGAGGGGAACACTGAAGCTTTCTTT. This translates into CASSQESTAEGNTEAFF. This sequence joins TRBV4-2 and TRBJ1-1; D unresolved. CDR1 is LGHNA, CDR2 YNFKEQ, per germline. V gave up 0 bases and J gave up 1 base, with 15 bases separating them. The length of the CDR3 is 17 residues.

The chain uses TRBV18 and TRBJ2-2; 8 bases match TRBD2. The CDR3 is 15 amino acids. Unmatched junction bases numbered 8, after V lost 5 bases and J lost 6 bases. CDR1 and CDR2 (germline): KGHSH, LQKENI. Here the CDR3 DNA reads TGTGCCAGCTCATTTACGCGGGAGGTCTCCGGGGAGCTGTTTTTT. Translation gives CASSFTREVSGELFF.

The chain carries TRBV7-6 and TRBJ1-1; D is uncertain. Trimming took 4 bases from V and 3 from J, leaving 15 bases between them. Germline V lookup: CDR1 SGHVS, CDR2 FNYEAQ. This CDR3 has 15 residues. The CDR3 here is CASSSDPGGDTEAFF. The DNA of the CDR3 is TGTGCCAGCAGCTCCGACCCTGGAGGTGACACTGAAGCTTTCTTT.

The chain carries TRBV7-9 and TRBJ2-1, with TRBD1 matching 8 bases. The CDR3 has 15 residues. Germline V CDR1 and CDR2: SEHNR, FQNEAQ (reference sequence). The ends lost 4 bases at V and 5 bases at J; junction bases unmatched: 7. CDR3 sequence reads: CASSSSRDRNNEQFF. CDR3 nucleotides: TGTGCCAGCAGCTCATCCCGGGACAGGAACAATGAGCAGTTCTTC.

This rearrangement joins TRBV6-5 to TRBJ2-7, with TRBD2 identical over 11 bases. The germline V gene has CDR1 MNHEY and CDR2 SVGAGI. The CDR3 spans 15 residues. The V and J ends lost 6 bases and 7 bases, in that order; junction bases with no gene match: 11. The CDR3 here is CASRISGRVRGEQYF. CDR3 DNA sequence: TGTGCCAGCAGGATTAGCGGGAGGGTCCGCGGAGAGCAGTACTTC.

This clone was detected only once. This chain uses TRBV27 with TRBJ1-1; tentative D call: TRBD1 (5 bases). Germline V gene sequence: CDR1 MNHEY, CDR2 SMNVEV (reference sequence). The germline V and J ends were trimmed by 4 bases and 1 base, with 13 bases remaining between them. The CDR3 sequence is 15 residues long. The CDR3 loop is CASSYSGLENTEAFF. DNA of the CDR3: TGTGCCAGCAGTTACTCGGGACTCGAGAACACTGAAGCTTTCTTT.

The genes are TRBV11-2 and TRBJ2-5; tentatively, D is TRBD2 (7 bases). The germline CDR1 and CDR2 sequences are SGHAT and FQNNGV. The CDR3 has 15 residues. V shed 0 bases and J shed 6 bases, with 14 bases lying between them. The CDR3 loop reads CASSLDQGRGQTQYF. The CDR3 DNA sequence: TGTGCCAGCAGCTTAGATCAGGGGAGGGGCCAGACCCAGTACTTC.

The chain links TRBV4-2 to TRBJ2-1; 8 bases are a match to TRBD2. This CDR3 has 14 amino acids. Germline V CDR1 and CDR2: LGHNA, YNFKEQ. V was clipped by 3 bases and J by 10 bases; unmatched bases: 8. CDR3 nucleotides: TGTGCCAGCAGCCATCCTGGGACTAGTACCGAGCAGTTCTTC. Protein product: CASSHPGTSTEQFF.

The chain couples TRBV2 to TRBJ1-1, with TRBD1 matching over 8 bases. V lost 3 bases, J lost 2 bases, and 11 bases stayed unmatched. Germline V gives CDR1 SNHLY, CDR2 FYNNEI. CDR3 length equals 17 residues. The CDR3 protein is CASSDLVTGVRNTEAFF. The CDR3 DNA sequence: TGTGCCAGCAGTGACCTGGTGACAGGGGTACGTAACACTGAAGCTTTCTTT.